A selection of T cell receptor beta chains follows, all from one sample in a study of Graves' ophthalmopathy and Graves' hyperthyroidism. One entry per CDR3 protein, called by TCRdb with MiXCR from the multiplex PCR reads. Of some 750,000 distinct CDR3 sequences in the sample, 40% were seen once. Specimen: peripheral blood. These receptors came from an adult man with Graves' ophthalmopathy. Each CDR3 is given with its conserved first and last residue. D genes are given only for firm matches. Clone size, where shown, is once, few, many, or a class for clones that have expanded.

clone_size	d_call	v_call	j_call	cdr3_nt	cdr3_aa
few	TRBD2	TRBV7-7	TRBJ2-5	TGTGCTAGCGGGGCAGGTTCCCAAGAGACCCAGTACTTC	CASGAGSQETQYF
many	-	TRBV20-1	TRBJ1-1	TGCAGTGCTGGTGAGGGCAGGAAGAACACTGAAGCTTTCTTT	CSAGEGRKNTEAFF
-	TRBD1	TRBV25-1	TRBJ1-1	TGTGCCTGGAGTACCTCAGGGGGGAACACTGAAGCTTTCTTT	CAWSTSGGNTEAFF
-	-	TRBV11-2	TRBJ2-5	TGTGCCAGCAGCCTAGTCGAGGGTCAGGGAGGAGAGACCCAGTACTTC	CASSLVEGQGGETQYF
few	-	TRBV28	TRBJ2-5	TGTGCCAGCAGGCCCACCGGGGTTTCGGAGACCCAGTACTTC	CASRPTGVSETQYF
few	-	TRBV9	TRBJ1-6	TGTGCCAGCACCCCAGGGGATTCACCCCTCCACTTT	CASTPGDSPLHF
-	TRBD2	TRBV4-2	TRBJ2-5	TGTGCCAGCAGCCAAGTCCTAGCGGGGGGACAAGAGACCCAGTACTTC	CASSQVLAGGQETQYF
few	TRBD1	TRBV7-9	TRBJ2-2	TGTGCCAGTACCACCGGGACAGGGAACACCGGGGAGCTGTTTTTT	CASTTGTGNTGELFF
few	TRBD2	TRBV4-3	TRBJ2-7	TGCGCCAGCAGCCAAGGCAGGGCTAGCGGAGGTTACGAGCAGTACTTC	CASSQGRASGGYEQYF
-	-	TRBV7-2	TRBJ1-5	TGTGCCAGCAGCTTGTGGGGTAGCGATCAGCCCCAGCATTTT	CASSLWGSDQPQHF
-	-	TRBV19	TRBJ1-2	TGTGCCAGTAGTATGCTGTGGGAGGTCCGGTATGATGGCTACACCTTC	CASSMLWEVRYDGYTF
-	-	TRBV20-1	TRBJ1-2	TGCAGTGCTCTATATACGACAGGATACTCTATTAACTATGGCTACACCTTC	CSALYTTGYSINYGYTF
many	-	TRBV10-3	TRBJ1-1	TGTGCCATCGCCGCCGGTGACACTGAAGCTTTCTTT	CAIAAGDTEAFF
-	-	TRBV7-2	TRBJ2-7	TGTGCCAGCAGCTCAAGGACTACCCCCCCCGAGCAGTACTTC	CASSSRTTPPEQYF
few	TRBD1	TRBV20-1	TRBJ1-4	TGCAGTGCTATGACAGGGGACGAAAAACTGTTTTTT	CSAMTGDEKLFF
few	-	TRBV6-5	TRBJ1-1	TGTGCCAGCAGTTACTTGAAACTAACCGGACAGAACACTGAAGCTTTCTTT	CASSYLKLTGQNTEAFF
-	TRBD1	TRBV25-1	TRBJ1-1	TGTGCCAGCAGTCGAAATCCGGGACAGGAAGGCGGCACTGAAGCTTTCTTT	CASSRNPGQEGGTEAFF
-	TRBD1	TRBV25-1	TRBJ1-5	TGTGCCAGCATACCCCAGGGGGCTTCGAGCAATCAGCCCCAGCATTTT	CASIPQGASSNQPQHF
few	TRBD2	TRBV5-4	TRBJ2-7	TGTGCCAGCAGCCTAGGGACTAGTCAGTACGAGCAGTACTTC	CASSLGTSQYEQYF
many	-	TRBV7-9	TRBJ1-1	TGTGCCAGCAGCTCGACAGAGGACACTGAAGCTTTCTTT	CASSSTEDTEAFF
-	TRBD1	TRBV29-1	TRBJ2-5	TGCAGCGTTGATCGGACAGGGGGGGAGGCCCAGTACTTC	CSVDRTGGEAQYF
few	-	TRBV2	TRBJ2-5	TGTGCCAGCAAGAATCGAGGAGAGACCCAGTACTTC	CASKNRGETQYF
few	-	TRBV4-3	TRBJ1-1	TGCGCCAGCAGCCAAGATCCCAGGAACACTGAAGCTTTCTTT	CASSQDPRNTEAFF
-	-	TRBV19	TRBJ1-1	TGTGCCAGTAGTATACCCGGATACCTCCCGGGGGACACTGAAGCTTTCTTT	CASSIPGYLPGDTEAFF
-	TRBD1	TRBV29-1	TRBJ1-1	TGCAGCCCGGAGGGACAGGGTGTGACTGAAGCTTTCTTT	CSPEGQGVTEAFF
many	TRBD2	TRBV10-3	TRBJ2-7	TGTGCCATCAAGACTAGCGGGAATGTTTACGAGCAGTACTTC	CAIKTSGNVYEQYF
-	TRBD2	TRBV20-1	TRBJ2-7	TGCAGTGCTAGGGAACTAGCGGCCTCCTACGAGCAGTACTTC	CSARELAASYEQYF
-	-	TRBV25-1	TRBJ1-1	TGTGCCAGCAGAAAACTAGCGGGGGCTGAAGCTTTCTTT	CASRKLAGAEAFF
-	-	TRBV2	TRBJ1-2	TGTGCCAGCAAACCTACAGGGATTCCAGACTATGGCTACACCTTC	CASKPTGIPDYGYTF
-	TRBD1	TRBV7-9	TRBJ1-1	TGTGCCAGCGGTACAGGGGGACGTCATACTGAAGCTTTCTTT	CASGTGGRHTEAFF
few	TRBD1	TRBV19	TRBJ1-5	TGTGCCAGTAGTAGGACAGGGGGCGAGCCCCAGCATTTT	CASSRTGGEPQHF
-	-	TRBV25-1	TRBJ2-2	TGTGCCAGCAGCCGGGGGCGCCTTATATCCGGGGAGCTGTTTTTT	CASSRGRLISGELFF